The 9 T cell receptor beta chains in this list originate from one sample, sequenced in a study of T cells in Graves' hyperthyroidism and ophthalmopathy. The source material, RNA transcripts, was used to amplify TCR beta CDR3 regions. In the first-round RT-PCR of the TCR CDR3, the HTBI primer set was used. TCRdb passed the multiplex PCR reads through MiXCR, listing each CDR3 protein once. The sample has a few hundred thousand distinct CDR3 sequences; roughly an eighth are singletons. The sample was blood. The receptor set was obtained from a woman aged 35 to 49 with Graves' ophthalmopathy.

CDR3 coding DNA: TGTGCCAGCAGCTTAGGCCCCTCGGGATGGAGAGACAGGGGTGACGGTACATACAATGAGCAGTTCTTC. Translated: CASSLGPSGWRDRGDGTYNEQFF. V gene TRBV7-9 combines with J gene TRBJ2-1; 8 bases match TRBD1. J was trimmed by 4 bases and V by 1 base; bases with no gene match: 27. This CDR3 spans 23 amino acids. Germline V lookup: CDR1 SEHNR, CDR2 FQNEAQ (reference sequence). Using reference TRBV7-9 and TRBJ2-1 for the parts outside the CDR3, the full variable domain is DTGVSQNPRHKITKRGQNVTFRCDPISEHNRLYWYRQTLGQGPEFLTYFQNEAQLEKSRLLSDRFSAERPKGSFSTLEIQRTEQGDSAMYLCASSLGPSGWRDRGDGTYNEQFFGPGTRLTVL.

This clonotype has a count of ten or more. The chain joins TRBV5-4 to TRBJ2-3; unclear D gene. The CDR3 covers 15 residues. V gave up 3 bases and J gave up 0 bases, with 11 bases separating them. CDR1 SGHNT and CDR2 YYREEE come from the germline V gene (reference sequence). CDR3 region: CASSSKTQSTDTQYF. CDR3 bases: TGTGCCAGCAGCTCAAAGACACAAAGCACAGATACGCAGTATTTT.

CDR3 sequence: CASSIVTGGFGHQPQHF. CDR3 nucleotides: TGTGCCAGTAGTATCGTTACGGGAGGGTTCGGTCATCAGCCCCAGCATTTT. V usage is TRBV19 and J usage is TRBJ1-5, with unresolved D. The CDR3 is 17 amino acids. V was shortened by 3 bases and J by 5 bases, with 20 bases between the two germline ends. Germline CDR1 LNHDA, CDR2 SQIVND (reference sequence).

This clonotype was found many times. This chain connects TRBV10-3 to TRBJ1-2; unclear D gene. The CDR3 has 13 residues. Per germline, CDR1 ENHRY and CDR2 SYGVKD. Trimming left V 7 bases short and J 2 bases short, with 11 bases between. DNA of the CDR3: TGTGCCATCACCATAGATATGAACTATGGCTACACCTTC. This translates into CAITIDMNYGYTF.

This clonotype was observed a few times. The chain carries TRBV4-2 and TRBJ1-5; 7 nucleotides align to TRBD1. The CDR3 length is 16 residues. Germline CDR1 reads LGHNA; CDR2 reads YNFKEQ. The V segment lost 0 bases and the J segment 2 bases; nucleotides outside the gene matches: 4. CDR3 bases: TGTGCCAGCAGCCAAGATCCGGGGACAGGCAATCAGCCCCAGCATTTT. This codes for CASSQDPGTGNQPQHF.

This clonotype was seen at least ten times. The J gene is TRBJ2-1, the V gene TRBV20-1; a possible D gene is TRBD1 (6 bases). The germline V gene has CDR1 DFQATT and CDR2 SNEGSKA (reference sequence). The CDR3 contains 13 residues. V was clipped by 5 bases and J by 11 bases, with 19 bases between them. The CDR3 DNA reads as TGCAGTGCTTTACGGCTTTCGGACAGCAAGCAGTTCTTC. As protein: CSALRLSDSKQFF.

This clonotype was observed many times. Here the CDR3 reads CASSWGTGVQPQHF. Here the CDR3 DNA reads TGTGCCAGCAGTTGGGGGACAGGAGTACAGCCCCAGCATTTT. The chain couples TRBV6-1 to TRBJ1-5; the match to TRBD1 covers 8 bases. CDR1 is MNHNS, CDR2 SASEGT, per germline. The J segment lost 7 bases and the V segment lost 5 bases, leaving 7 bases of the junction unmatched. The length of the CDR3 is 14 residues.

This clonotype was counted at least ten times. The chain couples TRBV12-3 or TRBV12-4 to TRBJ2-7; the D call may be TRBD1 or TRBD2 (7 bases each). The V end lost 4 bases, the J end lost 7 bases, and 23 bases lay between the germline ends. This CDR3 is built from 16 residues. The CDR3 coding sequence is TGTGCCAGCAGTTCGGCCCTATGGGAGGGGGCGGGAGAGCAGTACTTC. Protein sequence: CASSSALWEGAGEQYF.

In its sample, this clonotype was seen many times. V gene TRBV29-1 combines with J gene TRBJ2-3, with D unresolved. This CDR3 comprises 16 residues. The V end lost 4 bases, the J end lost 4 bases, and 21 bases lay between the germline ends. The V gene's germline CDR1 is SQVTM and CDR2 ANQGSEA. The CDR3 spells CSVGNLGKALPDTQYF. DNA of the CDR3: TGCAGCGTTGGAAACCTGGGGAAGGCGTTGCCAGATACGCAGTATTTT.